This T cell receptor (beta chain) appears in the sequencing data of a study of blood T cell repertoires in COVID-19. Method: immunoSEQ multiplex PCR; TCRdb's copy keeps in-frame clones and lacks some. The sample includes approximately 56,000 clones, roughly nine tenths seen only once; the top ten take around 46%. The CDR3 is 18 amino acids. The germline CDR1 and CDR2 sequences are MDHEN and SYDVKM. V dropped 7 bases and J dropped 3 bases, with 25 bases sitting between them. The specimen sequenced was peripheral blood. The source of this sequence is a woman between 55 and 75 years old with COVID-19, enrolled during active disease. This chain uses TRBV28 with TRBJ2-1; D is possibly TRBD2 (6 bases). The chain's CDR3 is CASTPPVFLADVYNEQFF. The CDR3 DNA follows: TGTGCCAGCACCCCACCGGTTTTTTTAGCGGATGTCTACAATGAGCAGTTCTTC.